This T cell receptor (beta chain) was identified in a study of T cell repertoires in ileal Crohn's disease. Across the study: Patients had a median roughly 8-year disease duration, and approximately 35% were active smokers.

A note on this clone: What it recognizes is unknown.

Assay used: immunoSEQ multiplex PCR; TCRdb lists only in-frame clones, some missing. The table records some 3,000 clones, around 82% of them present only once. The sorted cells were lamina propria lymphocytes from surgical specimens, first isolated by density gradient. Notes on the study in general: Sorted CD8 T cells held more high-frequency clones than CD4. All patients with clonality above 26.8% had endoscopic recurrence. Clonal expansions were more frequent in active smokers than non-smokers at surgery.

CDR1 and CDR2 (germline): KGHSH, LQKENI. Trimming took 3 bases from V and 9 from J; bases not matched to a gene: 7. This CDR3 comprises 15 residues. The clonotype was recovered from an adult with Crohn's disease. The chain employs TRBV18 and TRBJ1-6, with TRBD1 matching 8 bases. The sequenced sample was CD4+ T cells sorted from the ileum. The chain's CDR3 is CASSPSGDRGSPLHF. The CDR3 region has the DNA TGTGCCAGCTCACCCTCAGGCGACAGGGGTTCACCCCTCCACTTT.